This entry lists 29 T cell receptor beta chains sequenced from one sample in a study of glioma-infiltrating T cells. Using RNA template, CDR3s of TCR alpha and beta were amplified with iRepertoire arm-PCR. Via MiXCR, TCRdb re-called the multiplex PCR reads, giving one row per CDR3 protein. The repertoire includes some 16,000 distinct CDR3 sequences, roughly 60% of them detected once, and 42% sits in the top ten. What was sequenced was glioma tissue, nonneoplastic brain tissue, or PBMCs (not recorded which). The source is a human donor with low-grade glioma or glioblastoma, undergoing nonglioma brain surgery, or in good health (not recorded which).

The chain combines TRBV4-1 with TRBJ1-1, with D maybe TRBD1 (5 bases). This CDR3 has 14 residues. Trimming removed 2 bases from V and 3 bases from J, with 10 bases in between. From germline, CDR1 is MGHRA and CDR2 YSYEKL. The DNA of the CDR3 is TGCGCCAGCAGCCAAAAAGGGGCCTACACTGAAGCTTTCTTT. Protein sequence: CASSQKGAYTEAFF.

The table lists this clonotype with a count of one. The chain employs TRBV7-9 and TRBJ2-7; possibly TRBD1 or TRBD2 for D (5 bases each). V was trimmed by 5 bases and J by 2 bases, leaving 25 bases between them. The length of the CDR3 is 18 residues. Per the germline V gene, CDR1 is SEHNR and CDR2 is FQNEAQ (reference sequence). For the CDR3, the DNA is TGTGCCAGCAGCGGGGCCGGGGCCCACGGAATGGCCCCCTACGAGCAGTACTTC. It is translated as CASSGAGAHGMAPYEQYF.

A few counts support this clonotype. The chain couples TRBV24-1 to TRBJ2-5, with D maybe TRBD2 (5 bases). Germline V gives CDR1 KGHDR, CDR2 SFDVKD. The CDR3 covers 15 residues. The ends were cut back, 3 bases at V and 5 bases at J, with 15 bases in the middle. Written as DNA, the CDR3 is TGTGCCACCAGTGATGACGGGGATCCCCTGGAGACCCAGTACTTC. Amino acids: CATSDDGDPLETQYF.

The V and J genes are TRBV7-9 and TRBJ2-2; D is undetermined. The V gene lost 5 bases and the J gene lost 0 bases, with 10 bases spanning the gap. Looked up from germline, CDR1 is SEHNR and CDR2 is FQNEAQ (reference sequence). CDR3 size: 15 residues. The CDR3 sequence is CASSIGRANTGELFF. The CDR3 nucleotides read TGTGCCAGCAGCATCGGACGGGCGAACACCGGGGAGCTGTTTTTT.

This clonotype was counted at least ten times. This chain uses TRBV7-9 with TRBJ1-2; 7 bases agree with TRBD1. V shed 5 bases and J 5 bases; nucleotides not matched to a gene: 11. The germline CDR1 and CDR2 sequences are SEHNR and FQNEAQ (reference sequence). This CDR3 region has 15 residues. The CDR3 sequence: CASSPTGALRYGYTF. The CDR3 DNA follows: TGTGCCAGCAGCCCTACAGGGGCGCTTCGATATGGCTACACCTTC.

The table lists this clonotype with a count of one. The chain uses TRBV12-3 or TRBV12-4 and TRBJ1-3; D is uncertain. Trimming took 4 bases from V and 2 from J, leaving 9 bases between them. The CDR3 covers 14 residues. CDR3 nucleotides: TGTGCCAGCAGTTACCAAAGAGCTGGAAACACCATATATTTT. As protein: CASSYQRAGNTIYF.

The chain carries TRBV6-1 and TRBJ2-3; D gene uncertain. The germline CDR1 and CDR2 sequences are MNHNS and SASEGT. This CDR3 is 14 amino acids long. Trimming stripped 7 bases from V and 1 base from J, with 12 bases between. The CDR3 nucleotides read TGTGCCAGCAAATTACTGTCCCGCACAGATACGCAGTATTTT. Encoded protein: CASKLLSRTDTQYF.

This clonotype was observed a few times. The chain employs TRBV6-1 and TRBJ1-1; 9 positions agree with TRBD1. Germline CDR1 is MNHNS and CDR2 is SASEGT. The CDR3 sequence is 12 residues long. The CDR3 loop reads CRTGDEVTEAFF. The CDR3 DNA reads as TGTAGGACAGGGGATGAAGTCACTGAAGCTTTCTTT.

V and J are TRBV4-2 and TRBJ1-1; TRBD1 might be the D (5 bases). Germline V lookup: CDR1 LGHNA, CDR2 YNFKEQ. The germline V and J ends were trimmed by 4 bases and 8 bases, with 8 bases remaining between them. The CDR3 length is 11 residues. CDR3 sequence (DNA): TGTGCCAGCAGCCGAGGGGCCGAAGCTTTCTTT. Translating it yields CASSRGAEAFF.

As regards this clonotype: Just one base apart from a much larger clone, this may be a read error. This chain uses TRBV12-5 with TRBJ2-7, with D possibly matching TRBD2 (5 bases). Germline V gene data show CDR1 as LGHNT and CDR2 as FRNRAP. This CDR3 is 15 amino acids long. V lost 3 bases and J lost 3, with 15 bases in between. The CDR3 DNA sequence: TGTGCTAGTGGTTTTGTCCTCGGGATTAGCTACGAGCAGTACTTC. Its translation is CASGFVLGISYEQYF. Drawing the rest from reference TRBV12-5 and TRBJ2-7, the complete variable domain is DARVTQTPRHKVTEMGQEVTMRCQPILGHNTVFWYRQTMMQGLELLAYFRNRAPLDDSGMPKDRFSAEMPDATLATLKIQPSEPRDSAVYFCASGFVLGISYEQYFGPGTRLTVT.

By share of the sample, this clonotype is medium-sized (0.01 to 0.1%). The chain uses TRBV27 and TRBJ1-2; D perhaps matches TRBD1 (6 bases). This CDR3 is 13 amino acids long. Deletions cut 5 bases from V and 3 bases from J, with 10 bases between. Germline loops: CDR1 MNHEY, CDR2 SMNVEV (reference sequence). The CDR3 is CASSPTGYYGYTF. The CDR3 nucleotides read TGTGCCAGCAGTCCAACAGGGTACTATGGCTACACCTTC.

In its sample, this clonotype is medium-sized. The rearrangement uses TRBV28 and TRBJ2-7; D remains ambiguous. V was shortened by 6 bases and J by 4 bases, with 10 bases between the two germline ends. Germline assignment: CDR1 MDHEN and CDR2 SYDVKM. The CDR3 sequence is 12 residues long. The CDR3: CASSSRRYEQYF. The CDR3 region has the DNA TGTGCCAGCAGCTCCAGACGGTACGAGCAGTACTTC. Combining the CDR3 with reference TRBV28 and TRBJ2-7 gives the whole variable domain DVKVTQSSRYLVKRTGEKVFLECVQDMDHENMFWYRQDPGLGLRLIYFSYDVKMKEKGDIPEGYSVSREKKERFSLILESASTNQTSMYLCASSSRRYEQYFGPGTRLTVT.

This clonotype was picked up many times. This chain joins TRBV28 and TRBJ1-2, with 11 positions matching TRBD1. Germline-derived CDR1 and CDR2 are MDHEN and SYDVKM. The CDR3 sequence is 15 residues long. The junction had 7 bases not matched to a gene; V was cut back by 6 bases and J by 4 bases. CDR3 nucleotides: TGTGCCAGCAGCCAGGACAGGGGGCAGGGCTATGGCTACACCTTC. Protein: CASSQDRGQGYGYTF.

This chain links TRBV6-6 with TRBJ2-7, with D possibly matching TRBD2 (5 bases). Trimming removed 7 bases from V and 5 bases from J, with 18 bases in between. The CDR3 runs to 14 residues. From germline, CDR1 is MNHNY and CDR2 SVGAGI (reference sequence). CDR3 sequence: CASTSPGVRNEQYF. Written as DNA, the CDR3 is TGTGCCAGCACCTCCCCCGGGGTTAGGAACGAGCAGTACTTC.

This rearrangement joins TRBV6-2 or TRBV6-3 to TRBJ2-1, with D tentatively TRBD1 (6 bases). V gave up 4 bases and J gave up 6 bases, with 10 bases separating them. The CDR3 is 13 amino acids. CDR1 MNHEY and CDR2 SVGEGT come from the germline V gene. For the CDR3, the DNA is TGTGCCAGCAGTTCCGGGACACGCAATGAGCAGTTCTTC. Its translation is CASSSGTRNEQFF.

In its sample, this clonotype was seen many times. The genes are TRBV7-2 and TRBJ1-1, with D unresolved. The CDR3 is 11 residues long. V was shortened by 4 bases and J by 7 bases, with 7 bases between the two germline ends. The V gene's germline CDR1 is SGHTA and CDR2 FQGNSA. In DNA form, the CDR3 reads TGTGCCAGCAGCTCCAGACTTGAAGCTTTCTTT. It encodes CASSSRLEAFF. Supplemented by reference TRBV7-2 and TRBJ1-1, the full variable domain reads GAGVSQSPSNKVTEKGKDVELRCDPISGHTALYWYRQSLGQGLEFLIYFQGNSAPDKSGLPSDRFSAERTGGSVSTLTIQRTQQEDSAVYLCASSSRLEAFFGQGTRLTVV.

Within the sample, this clonotype is medium-sized. The chain couples TRBV6-1 to TRBJ1-1; unclear D gene. This CDR3 has 13 residues. Germline V gene sequence: CDR1 MNHNS, CDR2 SASEGT. Deletions cut 8 bases from V and 5 bases from J, with 15 bases between. The CDR3 is CASSNPRGTEAFF. The CDR3 DNA follows: TGTGCCAGCTCCAATCCGCGGGGTACTGAAGCTTTCTTT.

This clonotype has a single count. The V and J genes are TRBV28 and TRBJ2-7; D uncertain. Looked up from germline, CDR1 is MDHEN and CDR2 is SYDVKM. This CDR3 comprises 12 residues. The V end lost 3 bases, the J end lost 6 bases, and 9 bases lay between the germline ends. The CDR3 region has the DNA TGTGCCAGCAGTTTGGTTAGTCTCGAGCAGTACTTC. Its translation is CASSLVSLEQYF.

This chain links TRBV6-5 with TRBJ1-5; 7 bases map to TRBD1. J lost 4 bases, V lost 11 bases, and 11 bases had no gene match. The CDR3 is made up of 14 amino acids. Germline CDR1 and CDR2: MNHEY and SVGAGI. CDR3 protein: CACQRQGPNQPQHF. CDR3 sequence (DNA): TGTGCCTGCCAGAGACAGGGACCAAATCAGCCCCAGCATTTT.

The chain couples TRBV6-6 to TRBJ2-2; perhaps TRBD1 as D (5 bases). V lost 4 bases and J lost 1, with 7 bases in between. CDR1 and CDR2 from the germline V gene are MNHNY and SVGAGI (reference sequence). There are 14 residues in the CDR3. CDR3 protein: CASSSGQNTGELFF. In nucleotides, the CDR3 is TGTGCCAGCAGTTCCGGACAGAACACCGGGGAGCTGTTTTTT.

The chain joins TRBV15 to TRBJ2-7; 7 positions agree with TRBD2. Germline loops: CDR1 LNHNV, CDR2 YYDKDF (reference sequence). The CDR3 loop spans 14 amino acids. Unmatched junction bases numbered 15, after V lost 11 bases and J lost 5 bases. CDR3 bases: TGTGCCTCCTCGGGCGGGGGTGCAGAGGACGAGCAGTACTTC. It codes for CASSGGGAEDEQYF.

This rearrangement joins TRBV5-1 to TRBJ1-5; no firm D call. Germline V lookup: CDR1 SGHRS, CDR2 YFSETQ. The V and J ends lost 2 bases and 4 bases respectively, with 7 bases between them. CDR3 length equals 13 residues. CDR3 protein: CASSLDGNQPQHF. DNA of the CDR3: TGCGCCAGCAGCTTAGACGGGAATCAGCCCCAGCATTTT.

The chain is built from TRBV7-2 and TRBJ1-5; no clear D gene. The V end lost 4 bases, the J end lost 7 bases, and 11 bases lay between the germline ends. CDR3 length: 13 amino acids. The V gene's germline CDR1 is SGHTA and CDR2 FQGNSA. CDR3 DNA: TGTGCCAGCAGCTCTCGGACGATCCAGCCCCAGCATTTT. Translated: CASSSRTIQPQHF.

Only a few counts were recorded for this clonotype. This chain uses TRBV28 with TRBJ1-1; D gene ambiguous. There are 14 residues in the CDR3. Per germline, CDR1 MDHEN and CDR2 SYDVKM. With 2 bases removed from V and 3 bases from J, the gap between germline ends came to 10 bases. The CDR3 DNA reads as TGTGCCAGCAGTTTACAGAGGTCGGACACTGAAGCTTTCTTT. Translation gives CASSLQRSDTEAFF.

Of note for this clonotype: The junction and the germline gene differ at one end; a read error may be behind it. This chain links TRBV5-8 with TRBJ1-2; D ambiguous. Per the germline V gene, CDR1 is SGHTS and CDR2 is YDEGEE. The CDR3 totals 14 residues. In DNA form, the CDR3 reads TGTGCCAGCAGCCCCGATGGTGGGGTAGGAGGCTACACTTTC. This gives the protein CASSPDGGVGGYTF.

There are a few counts of this clonotype. The rearrangement joins TRBV6-1 to TRBJ2-1; 9 nucleotides align to TRBD1. Germline CDR1 and CDR2: MNHNS and SASEGT. This CDR3 has 16 residues. Trimming took 4 bases from V and 8 from J; bases not matched to a gene: 12. DNA of the CDR3: TGTGCCAGCAGTGGAATCCGGGACAGGGACTGGGATGAGCAGTTCTTC. It specifies CASSGIRDRDWDEQFF.

This sequence joins TRBV19 and TRBJ1-5; D gene ambiguous. CDR3 size: 15 residues. Germline CDR1 and CDR2: LNHDA and SQIVND (reference sequence). V was trimmed by 3 bases and J by 2 bases, leaving 11 bases between them. This CDR3 is CASSIRTVRNQPQHF. CDR3 DNA sequence: TGTGCCAGTAGTATTAGGACGGTCCGCAATCAGCCCCAGCATTTT.

Notes on this clonotype: A read error may account for a junction end that differs from germline. J is TRBJ2-3 and V is TRBV7-2; 8 bases align to TRBD1. CDR1 is SGHTA and CDR2 is FQGNSA in the germline V gene. CDR3 length: 13 residues. DNA of the CDR3: TGCGCCAGCTCAGGGGGCCGGACAGATACGCAGTATTTT. Translated: CASSGGRTDTQYF. The variable domain in full, with the rest retrieved from reference TRBV7-2 and TRBJ2-3, is GAGVSQSPSNKVTEKGKDVELRCDPISGHTALYWYRQSLGQGLEFLIYFQGNSAPDKSGLPSDRFSAERTGGSVSTLTIQRTQQEDSAVYLCASSGGRTDTQYFGPGTRLTVL.

This chain connects TRBV6-1 to TRBJ2-5, with D unclear. The germline gives CDR1 MNHNS, CDR2 SASEGT. This CDR3 region has 11 residues. V lost 5 bases and J lost 3, with 4 bases in between. CDR3 sequence: CASSFEETQYF. CDR3 in DNA: TGTGCCAGCAGTTTCGAAGAGACCCAGTACTTC.